This T cell receptor beta chain was documented in a study of blood T cell repertoires in COVID-19. Study details: Donors in the United States, Italy and Spain gave samples during acute or convalescent COVID-19. Sample material is recorded as cDNA or gDNA derived from T cells, B-cell-depleted T cells, or PBMCs.

In the original workflow: By means of reference gene primer amplification, nucleated cell counts were estimated. The method was immunoSEQ multiplex PCR; TCRdb's version includes in-frame clones alone and lacks a portion of them. V and J calls plus clone size are reproduced from that table; the DNA served to infer D and trimming. The table lists about 270,000 clones, about 86% of them singletons. This CDR3 comprises 13 residues. Germline-derived CDR1 and CDR2 are LNHDA and SQIVND (reference sequence). After removal of 7 bases from V and 6 bases from J, the junction contained 7 bases not matched to a gene.

The clonotype was recovered from a woman aged 55-69 years with active or convalescent COVID-19. The rearrangement uses TRBV19 and TRBJ2-7; 9 bases agree with TRBD1. The sample was peripheral blood. This CDR3 is CASNRQGEAEQYF. The CDR3 DNA reads TGTGCCAGTAATAGACAGGGGGAAGCCGAGCAGTACTTC. Together with reference TRBV19 and TRBJ2-7, the CDR3 gives the full variable domain: DGGITQSPKYLFRKEGQNVTLSCEQNLNHDAMYWYRQDPGQGLRLIYYSQIVNDFQKGDIAEGYSVSREKKESFPLTVTSAQKNPTAFYLCASNRQGEAEQYFGPGTRLTVT.